One T cell receptor (beta chain) is described in this entry. Germline CDR1 SNHLY, CDR2 FYNNEI. This CDR3 has 13 amino acids. V was pared by 4 bases and J by 6 bases, with 10 bases between. Libraries were prepared by immunoSEQ multiplex PCR; TCRdb keeps only in-frame clonotypes and omits some of them. Of 350,000 to 550,000 clones in the sample, around 91% were seen once. The study counted Cohort 3 donors as recovered given two negative PCRs, clearance, or symptom resolution. This sample was taken from a study of blood T cell repertoires in COVID-19. This chain uses TRBV2 with TRBJ1-5; perhaps TRBD1 as D (5 bases). The TCR sequence derives from a man under 40 who had recovered from COVID-19. Sequenced material: PBMCs or T cells enriched from blood (not recorded which). The CDR3 loop is CASSGEGSQPQHF. The CDR3, as DNA: TGTGCCAGCAGTGGGGAGGGGAGTCAGCCCCAGCATTTT.